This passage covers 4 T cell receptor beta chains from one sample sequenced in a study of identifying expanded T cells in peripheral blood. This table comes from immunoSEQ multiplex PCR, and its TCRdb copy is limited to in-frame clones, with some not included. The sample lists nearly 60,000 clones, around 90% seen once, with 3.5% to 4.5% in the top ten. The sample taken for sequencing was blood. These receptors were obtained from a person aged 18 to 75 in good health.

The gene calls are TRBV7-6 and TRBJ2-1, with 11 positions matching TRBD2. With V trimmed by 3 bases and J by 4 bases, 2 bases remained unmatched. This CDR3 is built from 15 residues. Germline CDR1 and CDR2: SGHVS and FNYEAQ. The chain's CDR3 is CASSFRLAGYNEQFF. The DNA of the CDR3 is TGTGCCAGCAGCTTTAGACTAGCGGGATACAATGAGCAGTTCTTC.

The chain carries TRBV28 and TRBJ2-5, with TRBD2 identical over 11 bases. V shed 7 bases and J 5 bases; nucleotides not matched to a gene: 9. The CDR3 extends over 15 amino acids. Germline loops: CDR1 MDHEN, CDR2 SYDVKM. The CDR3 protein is CASKGRLAGMETQYF. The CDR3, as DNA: TGTGCCAGCAAGGGGAGACTAGCGGGAATGGAGACCCAGTACTTC. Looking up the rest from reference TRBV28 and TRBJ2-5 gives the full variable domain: DVKVTQSSRYLVKRTGEKVFLECVQDMDHENMFWYRQDPGLGLRLIYFSYDVKMKEKGDIPEGYSVSREKKERFSLILESASTNQTSMYLCASKGRLAGMETQYFGPGTRLLVL.

The CDR3 DNA follows: TGTGCCAGTAGTACACCTAATGAAAAACTGTTTTTT. Protein product: CASSTPNEKLFF. V gene TRBV19 combines with J gene TRBJ1-4; no clear D. The V gene lost 4 bases and the J gene lost 3 bases, with 3 bases spanning the gap. This CDR3 is 12 amino acids long. The germline V gene has CDR1 LNHDA and CDR2 SQIVND (reference sequence).

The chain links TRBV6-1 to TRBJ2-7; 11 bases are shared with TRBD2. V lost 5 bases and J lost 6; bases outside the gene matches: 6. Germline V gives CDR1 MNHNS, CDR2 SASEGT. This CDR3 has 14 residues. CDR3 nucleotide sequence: TGTGCCAGCAGTTTGCCCGGACTAGCGGGCGAGCAGTACTTC. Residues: CASSLPGLAGEQYF.